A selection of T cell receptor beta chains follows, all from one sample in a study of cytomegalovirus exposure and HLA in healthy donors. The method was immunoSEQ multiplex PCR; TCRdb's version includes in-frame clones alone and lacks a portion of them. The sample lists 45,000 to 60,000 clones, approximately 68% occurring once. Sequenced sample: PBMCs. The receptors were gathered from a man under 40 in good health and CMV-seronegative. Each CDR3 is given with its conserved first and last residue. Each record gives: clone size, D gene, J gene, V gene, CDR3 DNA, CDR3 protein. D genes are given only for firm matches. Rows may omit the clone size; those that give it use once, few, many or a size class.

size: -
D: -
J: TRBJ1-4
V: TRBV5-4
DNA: TGTGCCAGCAGCTTGGGACGAGGGGGTGAAAAACTGTTTTTT
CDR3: CASSLGRGGEKLFF

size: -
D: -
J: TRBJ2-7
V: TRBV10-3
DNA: TGTGCCATCAGTGAGTCGGGCAGACGACAGAATTCCTACGAGCAGTACTTC
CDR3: CAISESGRRQNSYEQYF

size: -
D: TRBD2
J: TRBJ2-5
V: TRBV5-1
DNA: TGCGCCAGCAGCTCTGGACTAGCCCCAGAGGGAGAGACCCAGTACTTC
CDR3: CASSSGLAPEGETQYF

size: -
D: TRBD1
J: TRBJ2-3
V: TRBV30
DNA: TGTGCCTGGAGTGTTCCAGGGGGCGCAGATACGCAGTATTTT
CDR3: CAWSVPGGADTQYF

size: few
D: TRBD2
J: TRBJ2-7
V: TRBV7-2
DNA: TGTGCCAGCAGCTTATTCGGGAGGAGCGGGTACGAGCAGTACTTC
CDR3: CASSLFGRSGYEQYF

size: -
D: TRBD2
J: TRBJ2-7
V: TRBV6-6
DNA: TGTGCCAGCAGTTACTCGCAGACTAGCGGGAGACCCGAGCAGTACTTC
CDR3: CASSYSQTSGRPEQYF

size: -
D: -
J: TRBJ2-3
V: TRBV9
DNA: TGTGCCAGCAGCGCCCGGCGGCCTAGCGGCACAGATACGCAGTATTTT
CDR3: CASSARRPSGTDTQYF

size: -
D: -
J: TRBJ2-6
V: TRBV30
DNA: TGTGCCTGGAGCCTATTCTCTGGGGCCAACGTCCTGACTTTC
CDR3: CAWSLFSGANVLTF

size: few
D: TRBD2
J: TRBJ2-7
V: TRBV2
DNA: TGTGCCATCTACCCGGGACTAGCAACTCGTGCGCCCTACGAGCAGTACTTC
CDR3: CAIYPGLATRAPYEQYF

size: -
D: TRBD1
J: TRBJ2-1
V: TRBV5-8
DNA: TGTGCCAGCAGTCGCAGGGGGATTAACAATGAGCAGTTCTTC
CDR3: CASSRRGINNEQFF

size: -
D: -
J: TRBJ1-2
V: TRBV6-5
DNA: TGTGCCAGCAGTTCGATCAGGCGCCCCCCCTATGGCTACACCTTC
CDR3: CASSSIRRPPYGYTF

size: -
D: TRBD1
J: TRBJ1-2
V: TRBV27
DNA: TGTGCCAGCTCATTAAGGACAGGGACGGATGGCTACACCTTC
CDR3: CASSLRTGTDGYTF

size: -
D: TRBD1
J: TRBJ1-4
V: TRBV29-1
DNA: TGCAGCGTTGCAGGGGGCGACGAAAAACTGTTTTTT
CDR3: CSVAGGDEKLFF

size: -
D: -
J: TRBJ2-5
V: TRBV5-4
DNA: TGTGCCAGCAGCTTCCAACTAGGTGGACAAGAGACCCAGTACTTC
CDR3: CASSFQLGGQETQYF

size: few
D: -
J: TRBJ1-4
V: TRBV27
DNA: TGTGCCAGCCGCGCGGGAGGGGAAGTGGAAAAACTGTTTTTT
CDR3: CASRAGGEVEKLFF

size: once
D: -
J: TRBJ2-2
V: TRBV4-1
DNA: TGCGCCAGCAGCGAGGCTTTCACCGGGGAGCTGTTTTTT
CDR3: CASSEAFTGELFF

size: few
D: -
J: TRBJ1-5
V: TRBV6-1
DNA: TGTGCCAGCAGTTCCGTCGGCAATCAGCCCCAGCATTTT
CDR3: CASSSVGNQPQHF

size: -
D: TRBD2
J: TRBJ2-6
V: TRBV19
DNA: TGTGCCAGTCTCTCACTAGCGCCTCAGGGGGCCAACGTCCTGACTTTC
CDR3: CASLSLAPQGANVLTF

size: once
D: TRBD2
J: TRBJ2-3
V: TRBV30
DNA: TGTGCCTGGAGTGTGAAAGGACTAGCGCCATTCACAGATACGCAGTATTTT
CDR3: CAWSVKGLAPFTDTQYF

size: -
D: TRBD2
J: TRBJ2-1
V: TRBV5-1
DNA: TGCGCCAGCAGCCCGGGGACTAGCGGGAGGGCCGATAGTGAGCAGTTCTTC
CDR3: CASSPGTSGRADSEQFF

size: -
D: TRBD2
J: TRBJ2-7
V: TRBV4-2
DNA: TGTGCCAGCAGCCAAGTAAAGCGGGGATCCTACGAGCAGTACTTC
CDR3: CASSQVKRGSYEQYF

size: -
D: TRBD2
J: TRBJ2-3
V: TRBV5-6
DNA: TGTGCCAGCAGCTTTCGGCCTAGCGGCCCCTGGACAGATACGCAGTATTTT
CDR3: CASSFRPSGPWTDTQYF

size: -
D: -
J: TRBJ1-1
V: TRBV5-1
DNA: TGCGCCAGCAGCCCATGGAGGGGGGGGTTCGGGGGCACTGAAGCTTTCTTT
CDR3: CASSPWRGGFGGTEAFF

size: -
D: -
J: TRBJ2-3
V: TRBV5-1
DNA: TGCGCCAGCAGCTCCCGGGACTCGAGCACAGATACGCAGTATTTT
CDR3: CASSSRDSSTDTQYF

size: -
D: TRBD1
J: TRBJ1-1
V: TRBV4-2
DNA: TGTGCCAGCAGCCAGGGGGTACAGGGGGTTGAAGCTTTCTTT
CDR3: CASSQGVQGVEAFF

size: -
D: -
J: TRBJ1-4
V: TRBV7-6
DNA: TGTGCCAGCAGCCGAGGGCAGTCAACTAATGAAAAACTGTTTTTT
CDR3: CASSRGQSTNEKLFF

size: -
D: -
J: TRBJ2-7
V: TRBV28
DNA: TGTGCCAGCAGTTTTTTTACCGCACGGTACGAGCAGTACTTC
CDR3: CASSFFTARYEQYF

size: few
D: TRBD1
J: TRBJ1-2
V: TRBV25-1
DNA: TGTGCCAGCCGGGACAGGCAGGTTTTTGGCTACACCTTC
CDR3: CASRDRQVFGYTF

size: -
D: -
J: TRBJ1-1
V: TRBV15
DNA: TGTGCCACCAGCAGAGATCGGGGGGCGGGGAACACTGAAGCTTTCTTT
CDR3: CATSRDRGAGNTEAFF

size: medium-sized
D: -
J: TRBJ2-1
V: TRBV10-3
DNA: TGTGCCATCAGTGAGTCGGGAGACTACAATGAGCAGTTCTTC
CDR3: CAISESGDYNEQFF

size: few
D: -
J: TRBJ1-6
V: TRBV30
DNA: TGTGCCTGGAGTGAGCTCAGGGTGGGAGGCCTTCCTCTCCACTTT
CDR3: CAWSELRVGGLPLHF

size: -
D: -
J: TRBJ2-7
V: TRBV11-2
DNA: TGTGCCAGCAGCTTAGTGGAAAGGGGGGAGCAGTACTTC
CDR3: CASSLVERGEQYF

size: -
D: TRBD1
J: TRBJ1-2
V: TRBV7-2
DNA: TGTGCCAGCAGCGCGGGGACAGGAAACTATGGCTACACCTTC
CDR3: CASSAGTGNYGYTF

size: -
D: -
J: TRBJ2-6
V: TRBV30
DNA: TGTGCCTGGAGTCCCCCGGGGGTCCTGACTTTC
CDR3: CAWSPPGVLTF

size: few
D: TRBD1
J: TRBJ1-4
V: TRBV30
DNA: TGTGCCTGGGGACAGGGGGCGGGTGAAAAACTGTTTTTT
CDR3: CAWGQGAGEKLFF

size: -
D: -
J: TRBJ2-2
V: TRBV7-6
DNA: TGTGCCAGCAGCGTCGTGGGCCTACCTTTGAACACCGGGGAGCTGTTTTTT
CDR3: CASSVVGLPLNTGELFF

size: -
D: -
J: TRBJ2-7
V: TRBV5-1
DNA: TGCGCCAGCAGCGTCACAGGGGGGGGCTCCTACGAGCAGTACTTC
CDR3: CASSVTGGGSYEQYF

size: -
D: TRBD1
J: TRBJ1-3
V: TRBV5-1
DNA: TGCGCCAGCAGCTTGGAGGGGGCTGTTTCTGGAAACACCATATATTTT
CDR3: CASSLEGAVSGNTIYF

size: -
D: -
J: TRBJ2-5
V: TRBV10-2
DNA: TGCGCCAGCAGTGAGTCCTCGACCCAGTACTTC
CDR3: CASSESSTQYF

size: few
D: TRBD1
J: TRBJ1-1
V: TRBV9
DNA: TGTGCCAGCAGCGTAGGACAGGGAGACACTGAAGCTTTCTTT
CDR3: CASSVGQGDTEAFF

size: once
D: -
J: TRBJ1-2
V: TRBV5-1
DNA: TGCGCCAGCAGCTTGGAGTCAGGGTCCTATGGCTACACCTTC
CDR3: CASSLESGSYGYTF

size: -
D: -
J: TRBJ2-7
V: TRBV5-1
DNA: TGCGCCAGCAGCTTGGTTGGGCACGAGCAGTACTTC
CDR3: CASSLVGHEQYF

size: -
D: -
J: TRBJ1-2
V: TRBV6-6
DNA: TGTGCCAGCAACACAGGGTTATATGGCTACACCTTC
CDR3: CASNTGLYGYTF

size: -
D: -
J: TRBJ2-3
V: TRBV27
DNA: TGTGCCAGCAGTTCCCAAGTCATGGACTGGTTAACAGATACGCAGTATTTT
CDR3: CASSSQVMDWLTDTQYF

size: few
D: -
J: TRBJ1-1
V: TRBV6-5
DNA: TGTGCCAGCTCGAAGCTCGACTCCATTGGGACTGAAGCTTTCTTT
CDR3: CASSKLDSIGTEAFF

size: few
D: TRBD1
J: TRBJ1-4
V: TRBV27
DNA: TGTGCCAGCAGCCCCAGGGGGCTGGCTAATGAAAAACTGTTTTTT
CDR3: CASSPRGLANEKLFF

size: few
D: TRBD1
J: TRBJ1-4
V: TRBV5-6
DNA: TGTGCCAGCAGCTTGGACCAGGGGGCCCTGGTGTTTTTT
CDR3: CASSLDQGALVFF

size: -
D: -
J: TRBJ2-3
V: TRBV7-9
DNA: TGTGCCAGCAGCTTAGTCGCTAGATACGGCACAGATACGCAGTATTTT
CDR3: CASSLVARYGTDTQYF

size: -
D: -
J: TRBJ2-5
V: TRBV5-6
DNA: TGTGCCAGCAGCTTGGTCGCGGAGACCCAGTACTTC
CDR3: CASSLVAETQYF

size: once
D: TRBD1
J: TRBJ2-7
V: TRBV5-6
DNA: TGTGCCAGCAGCTTGAGACAGGGGGCCTACGAGCAGTACTTC
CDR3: CASSLRQGAYEQYF

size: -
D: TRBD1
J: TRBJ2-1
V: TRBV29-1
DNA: TGCAGCGCCGGGACAGCCAATAGCCGAAGCAATGAGCAGTTCTTC
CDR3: CSAGTANSRSNEQFF

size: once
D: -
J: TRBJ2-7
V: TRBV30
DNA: TGTGCCTGGAGTTTACAGCCCTACGAGCAGTACTTC
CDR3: CAWSLQPYEQYF